This T cell receptor (beta chain) was sequenced during a study of cytomegalovirus exposure and HLA in healthy donors. V was cut by 0 bases and J by 7 bases, with 9 bases left in between. Germline V gives CDR1 SGHAT, CDR2 FQNNGV. The CDR3 totals 14 residues. Points from the study as a whole: A later analysis linked around 15,000 TCR beta sequences to HLA alleles at 0.05 false discovery rate. TCR beta sequences reportedly predicted most subjects' HLA-A and HLA-B alleles accurately. An analysis that came later showed most CMV-associated TCR beta chains appearing HLA-restricted.

Of note for this clone: Its antigen is unidentified.

At sampling all donors were nominally healthy, likely with unrecorded immune exposures. The PCR contained 60 Vbeta and 13 Jbeta primers. Repertoires were generated with immunoSEQ multiplex PCR, while TCRdb's copy carries only in-frame clones and drops some. The sample's table shows 200,000 to 250,000 clones. The gene calls are TRBV11-2 and TRBJ2-2; unclear D gene. The sample taken for sequencing was PBMCs. This clonotype originated in a woman aged 30 to 39 in good health and CMV-seropositive. This CDR3 reads CASSLDQENGELFF. CDR3 coding DNA: TGTGCCAGCAGCTTAGATCAAGAGAACGGGGAGCTGTTTTTT.